The next 2 T cell receptor beta chains were all read from a single sample in a study of shared clonotypes between healthy human individuals (dated by TCRdb to about 2020). Libraries were made using the immunoSEQ multiplex PCR assay. In TCRdb, the immuneACCESS table is reduced to in-frame sequences with V and J assigned. These tables do not hold every clone; where another copy was compared, an unresolved V gene accounts for under half, and the others remain unexplained. The table for this sample lists over a million clones; approximately 98.5% of them were counted only once. The ten largest clones capture over 0.3% of the sample. Material: naive CD4+ T cells sorted from blood. This specimen's cell subset or site label, per the study, means: CD45RA+ positively selected. These receptors were obtained from a man aged 25-45 years in good health.

V and J are TRBV5-1 and TRBJ2-7, with D unresolved. V gave up 0 bases and J gave up 0 bases, with 10 bases separating them. This CDR3 is 15 amino acids long. Germline V gene lookup returns CDR1 SGHRS and CDR2 YFSETQ. The CDR3 sequence: CASSLGDGSSYEQYF. CDR3 DNA sequence: TGCGCCAGCAGCTTGGGGGATGGAAGCTCCTACGAGCAGTACTTC.

The chain uses TRBV28 and TRBJ2-3, with TRBD2 matching over 13 bases. The CDR3 consists of 18 residues. Germline lookup yields CDR1 MDHEN and CDR2 SYDVKM. J gave up 2 bases and V 8 bases, and 13 bases lay outside the gene matches. The CDR3 DNA reads as TGTGCCAGCTCGAACCTTAGACTAGCGGGGGGACTCACAGATACGCAGTATTTT. It yields the protein CASSNLRLAGGLTDTQYF.